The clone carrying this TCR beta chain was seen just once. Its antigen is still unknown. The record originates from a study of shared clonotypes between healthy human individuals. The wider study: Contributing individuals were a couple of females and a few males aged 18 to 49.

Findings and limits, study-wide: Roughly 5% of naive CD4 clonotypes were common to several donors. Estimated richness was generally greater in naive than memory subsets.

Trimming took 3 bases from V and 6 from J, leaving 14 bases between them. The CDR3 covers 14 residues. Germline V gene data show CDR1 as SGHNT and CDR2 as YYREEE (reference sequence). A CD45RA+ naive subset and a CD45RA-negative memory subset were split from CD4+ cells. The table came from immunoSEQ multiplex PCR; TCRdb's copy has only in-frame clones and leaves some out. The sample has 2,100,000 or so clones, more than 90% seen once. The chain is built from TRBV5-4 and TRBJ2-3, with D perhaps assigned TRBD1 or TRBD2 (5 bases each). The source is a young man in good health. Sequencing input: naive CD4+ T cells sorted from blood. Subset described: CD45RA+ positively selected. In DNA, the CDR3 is TGTGCCAGCAGCTCGCAGAAAGAGGGGGATACGCAGTATTTT. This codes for CASSSQKEGDTQYF.